This passage covers 8 T cell receptor beta chains from one sample sequenced in a study of CD8 T cells in ankylosing spondylitis. TCRdb reanalysed the 5' RACE reads using MiXCR and keeps one entry per CDR3 protein. The sample has 40,000 to 50,000 distinct CDR3 sequences, over 3.5% seen once. The sample taken for sequencing was blood, either unsorted or a sorted T cell fraction (not recorded which). Every receptor here comes from a female donor with ankylosing spondylitis or in good health (not recorded which).

This clonotype was detected ten times or more. This sequence joins TRBV6-7 and TRBJ2-1; 8 bases are shared with TRBD2. TRBV6-7 is flagged as an ORF with uncertain function. This CDR3 has 16 amino acids. Losses at the gene ends were 4 bases for V and 3 bases for J; bases not matched to a gene: 8. The CDR3 coding sequence is TGTGCCAGCAGTTCCCCCCATAGCGGGGTCTACAATGAGCAGTTCTTC. This encodes CASSSPHSGVYNEQFF.

Many counts were recorded for this clonotype. The chain is built from TRBV9 and TRBJ1-1; D is undetermined. The CDR3 is 14 amino acids. Trimming pared 0 bases from V and 1 base from J, leaving 7 bases between. Germline V lookup: CDR1 SGDLS, CDR2 YYNGEE. CDR3: CASSVDWTNTEAFF. In nucleotides, the CDR3 is TGTGCCAGCAGCGTAGATTGGACGAACACTGAAGCTTTCTTT.

This clonotype was observed many times. This chain links TRBV9 with TRBJ2-7, with TRBD2 as a possible D gene (5 bases). The CDR3 length is 14 residues. CDR1 SGDLS and CDR2 YYNGEE come from the germline V gene. Trimming took off 2 bases at V and 5 bases at J, with 14 bases between the two ends. CDR3: CASSVGGSGDEQYF. For the CDR3, the DNA is TGTGCCAGCAGCGTCGGCGGGTCCGGGGACGAGCAGTACTTC.

This clonotype was counted at least ten times. This rearrangement joins TRBV9 to TRBJ2-5, with D maybe TRBD2 (6 bases). Trimming took off 0 bases at V and 5 bases at J, with 14 bases between the two ends. Germline-derived CDR1 and CDR2 are SGDLS and YYNGEE. This CDR3 is 15 amino acids long. The CDR3 protein is CASSVGLEGVETQYF. As DNA, the CDR3 is TGTGCCAGCAGCGTAGGACTAGAAGGAGTTGAGACCCAGTACTTC.

This clonotype was counted many times. The chain combines TRBV9 with TRBJ2-1, with a possible D match to TRBD2 (6 bases). CDR1 is SGDLS and CDR2 is YYNGEE in the germline V gene. The V gene lost 5 bases and the J gene lost 7 bases, with 13 bases spanning the gap. This CDR3 is 13 amino acids long. The CDR3 DNA sequence: TGTGCCAGCAGTCGGGACTGGCAAAATGAGCAGTTCTTC. Translation gives CASSRDWQNEQFF.

Many counts were recorded for this clonotype. V is TRBV9 and J is TRBJ1-1; possibly TRBD1 for D (6 bases). The germline CDR1 and CDR2 sequences are SGDLS and YYNGEE. Trimming removed 4 bases from V and 0 bases from J, with 10 bases in between. This CDR3 contains 14 residues. The CDR3: CASSKTGMNTEAFF. Here the CDR3 DNA reads TGTGCCAGCAGCAAAACAGGGATGAACACTGAAGCTTTCTTT.

This clonotype has a count of ten or more. The rearrangement links TRBV9 to TRBJ1-1; D unclear. The CDR3 contains 14 residues. Germline V lookup: CDR1 SGDLS, CDR2 YYNGEE. Trimming removed 4 bases from V and 5 bases from J, with 15 bases in between. The CDR3 DNA follows: TGTGCCAGCAGCCCCAGTCCCCTTGGGACTGAAGCTTTCTTT. It translates to CASSPSPLGTEAFF. The full variable domain, completed using reference TRBV9 and TRBJ1-1, is DSGVTQTPKHLITATGQRVTLRCSPRSGDLSVYWYQQSLDQGLQFLIQYYNGEERAKGNILERFSAQQFPDLHSELNLSSLELGDSALYFCASSPSPLGTEAFFGQGTRLTVV.

The table lists this clonotype with many counts. The gene calls are TRBV9 and TRBJ2-7; 9 bases map to TRBD1. Unmatched junction bases numbered 8, after V lost 4 bases and J lost 3 bases. This CDR3 region has 15 residues. Germline CDR1 SGDLS, CDR2 YYNGEE. The CDR3 DNA sequence: TGTGCCAGCAGCCGGTGGGGACAGGGTTACTACGAGCAGTACTTC. Protein sequence: CASSRWGQGYYEQYF. The full variable domain, its missing parts supplied by reference TRBV9 and TRBJ2-7, is DSGVTQTPKHLITATGQRVTLRCSPRSGDLSVYWYQQSLDQGLQFLIQYYNGEERAKGNILERFSAQQFPDLHSELNLSSLELGDSALYFCASSRWGQGYYEQYFGPGTRLTVT.